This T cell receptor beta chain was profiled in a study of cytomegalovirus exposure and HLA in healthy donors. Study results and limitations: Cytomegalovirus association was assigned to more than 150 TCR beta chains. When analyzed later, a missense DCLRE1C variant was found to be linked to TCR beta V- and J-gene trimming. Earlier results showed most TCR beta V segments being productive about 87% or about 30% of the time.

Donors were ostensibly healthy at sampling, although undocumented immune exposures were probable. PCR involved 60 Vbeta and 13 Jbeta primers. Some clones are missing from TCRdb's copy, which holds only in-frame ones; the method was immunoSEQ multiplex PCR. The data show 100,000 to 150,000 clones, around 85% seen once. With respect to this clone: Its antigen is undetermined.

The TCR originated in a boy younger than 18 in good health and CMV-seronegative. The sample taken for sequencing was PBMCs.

The CDR3 reads CASSISGGPGRIDTQYF. DNA for the CDR3: TGTGCCAGTAGTATATCGGGAGGGCCGGGCAGAATAGATACGCAGTATTTT. The chain recombines TRBV19 with TRBJ2-3; the match to TRBD2 covers 8 bases. The CDR3 extends over 17 amino acids. From germline, CDR1 is LNHDA and CDR2 SQIVND (reference sequence). Trimming at V came to 2 bases and at J to 5 bases, leaving 12 bases not matched to a gene.